This is a list of T cell receptor beta chains from one sample in a study of Graves' ophthalmopathy and Graves' hyperthyroidism. TCRdb ran MiXCR on the multiplex PCR reads and lists one entry per CDR3 protein. This table has over 200,000 distinct CDR3 sequences, 25% to 30% appearing once. The sequencing sample was made of peripheral blood. The origin of the receptors is a man over 45 with Graves' ophthalmopathy. CDR3s include the opening cysteine and the closing phenylalanine or tryptophan. The order of the fields is CDR3 length, clone size, J gene, V gene, D gene, CDR3 protein, CDR3 DNA. D genes are given only for firm matches. Where a row states a size, it is once, few, many or the class of an expanded clone; other rows omit it.

14,many,TRBJ1-2,TRBV28,TRBD1,CASRTGQGNYGYTF,TGTGCCAGCAGGACGGGACAGGGTAACTATGGCTACACCTTC
16,many,TRBJ2-2,TRBV20-1,TRBD2,CSARGLAGEGTGELFF,TGCAGTGCTAGGGGGTTGGCGGGAGAAGGCACCGGGGAGCTGTTTTTT
14,many,TRBJ1-1,TRBV11-2,-,CASSLQASNTEAFF,TGTGCCAGCAGCCTACAGGCGTCGAACACTGAAGCTTTCTTT
18,many,TRBJ1-5,TRBV6-2/TRBV6-3,TRBD1,CASSRGDRGLRGNQPQHF,TGTGCCAGCAGCCGAGGGGACAGGGGGCTAAGGGGCAATCAGCCCCAGCATTTT
15,few,TRBJ2-7,TRBV7-8,TRBD1,CASSLSGTVIYEQYF,TGTGCCAGCAGCTTGTCTGGGACAGTTATCTACGAGCAGTACTTC
15,many,TRBJ2-7,TRBV7-9,TRBD2,CASSSGLAISYEQYF,TGTGCCAGCAGCTCGGGACTAGCGATTTCCTACGAGCAGTACTTC
15,-,TRBJ1-2,TRBV7-8,-,CASSLAGSAYYGYTF,TGTGCCAGCAGCTTAGCGGGAAGCGCCTACTATGGCTACACCTTC
16,many,TRBJ1-5,TRBV28,-,CASSYRTDNSNQPQHF,TGTGCCAGCAGCTACCGGACAGACAATAGCAATCAGCCCCAGCATTTT
13,many,TRBJ1-2,TRBV12-3/TRBV12-4,-,CASSFGATYGYTF,TGTGCCAGCAGTTTTGGGGCCACCTATGGCTACACCTTC
13,-,TRBJ2-7,TRBV20-1,TRBD1,CSAQDRGRDEQYF,TGCAGTGCTCAGGACAGGGGGCGCGACGAGCAGTACTTC
14,many,TRBJ1-5,TRBV6-1,-,CASTEWAATWPQHF,TGTGCCAGCACCGAATGGGCAGCGACTTGGCCCCAGCATTTT
13,many,TRBJ2-5,TRBV11-3,-,CASSALSQETQYF,TGTGCCAGCAGCGCACTGTCCCAAGAGACCCAGTACTTC
14,-,TRBJ2-5,TRBV6-1,-,CASMRGRGGETQYF,TGTGCCAGCATGCGGGGCAGGGGGGGGGAGACCCAGTACTTC
15,many,TRBJ2-7,TRBV18,TRBD2,CASSPGTSPSYEQYF,TGTGCCAGCTCACCCGGGACTAGCCCGTCCTACGAGCAGTACTTC
16,-,TRBJ1-6,TRBV7-8,-,CASSFSTRGYNSPLHF,TGTGCCAGCAGCTTTTCTACCAGGGGATATAATTCACCCCTCCACTTT
14,medium-sized,TRBJ1-1,TRBV7-3,-,CASSLSPCKPEAFF,TGTGCCAGCAGCTTGTCCCCTTGTAAACCTGAAGCTTTCTTT
18,-,TRBJ2-5,TRBV24-1,-,CATSGLTARGPQRETQYF,TGTGCCACCAGTGGCTTGACAGCTAGAGGGCCCCAAAGAGAGACCCAGTACTTC
15,-,TRBJ2-5,TRBV6-1,-,CASSDQGTGQETQYF,TGTGCCAGCAGTGACCAGGGGACGGGGCAAGAGACCCAGTACTTC
13,many,TRBJ1-2,TRBV7-2,-,CASSPGWGYGYTF,TGTGCCAGCAGCCCGGGGTGGGGCTATGGCTACACCTTC
14,-,TRBJ2-2,TRBV6-5,-,CASSLAPPAGELFF,TGTGCCAGCAGTTTGGCACCCCCTGCCGGGGAGCTGTTTTTT
16,-,TRBJ2-7,TRBV12-3/TRBV12-4,TRBD2,CASSLRLAGVGYEQYF,TGTGCCAGCAGTTTGAGGCTAGCGGGAGTAGGCTACGAGCAGTACTTC
14,-,TRBJ2-6,TRBV6-1,-,CASYGHSGANVLTF,TGTGCCAGCTATGGGCACTCTGGGGCCAACGTCCTGACTTTC
14,-,TRBJ2-5,TRBV6-5,-,CASSYSMGSETQYF,TGTGCCAGCAGTTACTCGATGGGGTCGGAGACCCAGTACTTC
14,many,TRBJ2-7,TRBV27,-,CASSTTGRSYEQYF,TGTGCCAGCAGTACAACAGGGCGTTCCTACGAGCAGTACTTC
14,many,TRBJ2-2,TRBV11-2,-,CASSPSRGAGELFF,TGTGCCAGCAGCCCCTCCCGAGGGGCCGGGGAGCTGTTTTTT
14,many,TRBJ2-4,TRBV6-5,TRBD1,CASSRDRESCIQYF,TGTGCCAGCAGTCGGGACAGGGAGTCGTGCATTCAGTACTTC
13,many,TRBJ1-2,TRBV28,TRBD1,CASRGTGVVGYTF,TGTGCCAGCAGAGGGACAGGAGTAGTTGGCTACACCTTC
14,many,TRBJ2-7,TRBV28,TRBD2,CASSVAGLSYEQYF,TGTGCCAGCAGCGTAGCGGGACTCTCCTACGAGCAGTACTTC
15,many,TRBJ2-7,TRBV7-9,-,CASSFPGSENYEQYF,TGTGCCAGCAGCTTCCCGGGGTCGGAAAACTACGAGCAGTACTTC
15,many,TRBJ2-7,TRBV19,TRBD2,CASTRSGVSSYEQHF,TGTGCCAGTACCCGGAGCGGGGTCAGCTCCTACGAGCAGCACTTC
13,many,TRBJ1-2,TRBV6-1,-,CASSDGGHYGYTF,TGTGCCAGCAGTGACGGGGGCCACTATGGCTACACCTTC
16,many,TRBJ2-6,TRBV27,-,CASSLWTVSGANVLTF,TGTGCCAGCAGTCTCTGGACAGTCTCTGGGGCCAACGTCCTGACTTTC
12,-,TRBJ2-4,TRBV7-2,-,CASSRTKRIQYF,TGTGCCAGCAGCCGGACGAAGCGGATTCAGTACTTC
13,-,TRBJ1-2,TRBV6-2/TRBV6-3,-,CASSDRLEYGYTF,TGTGCCAGCAGCGACAGGTTGGAGTATGGCTACACCTTC
16,-,TRBJ1-2,TRBV12-3/TRBV12-4,TRBD1,CASSPLAGQGFYGYTF,TGTGCCAGCAGTCCCCTAGCTGGACAGGGGTTTTATGGCTACACCTTC
15,many,TRBJ2-7,TRBV6-1,TRBD2,CASSEAALAGDEQYF,TGTGCCAGCAGTGAAGCCGCACTAGCGGGGGACGAGCAGTACTTC
15,-,TRBJ1-2,TRBV6-5,-,CASSYGGSLLGGYTF,TGTGCCAGCAGTTACGGCGGCAGCCTCCTGGGCGGCTACACCTTC
15,-,TRBJ2-7,TRBV6-1,TRBD1,CASSPAGTGGYEQYF,TGTGCCAGCAGTCCAGCCGGGACAGGGGGCTACGAGCAGTACTTC
16,many,TRBJ2-7,TRBV28,-,CASSFSTGRLRYEQYF,TGTGCCAGCAGTTTTTCTACAGGTCGGCTTCGGTACGAGCAGTACTTC
14,-,TRBJ1-2,TRBV20-1,TRBD1,CSARDNRGWEGYTF,TGCAGTGCTAGAGATAACAGGGGCTGGGAGGGCTACACCTTC
15,-,TRBJ2-5,TRBV10-3,-,CAISESRRDSETQYF,TGTGCCATCAGTGAGTCGAGGAGGGATTCGGAGACCCAGTACTTC
14,many,TRBJ2-7,TRBV13,TRBD2,CASSSRDYSYEQYF,TGTGCCAGCAGCTCCCGGGACTACTCCTACGAGCAGTACTTC
12,-,TRBJ2-7,TRBV7-8,TRBD1,CATGQGSFEQYF,TGTGCCACCGGACAGGGGTCGTTCGAGCAGTACTTC
13,-,TRBJ1-3,TRBV25-1,-,CASHDSSGNTIYF,TGTGCCAGCCATGACAGCTCTGGAAACACCATATATTTT
14,many,TRBJ2-2,TRBV19,-,CASGTEENTGELFF,TGTGCCAGTGGGACCGAAGAGAACACCGGGGAGCTGTTTTTT
16,many,TRBJ1-2,TRBV20-1,-,CSARDTAKGPLYGYTF,TGCAGTGCTAGAGATACGGCAAAGGGACCCCTATATGGCTACACCTTC
14,many,TRBJ2-4,TRBV12-3/TRBV12-4,TRBD1,CASSQTGGKNIQYF,TGTGCCAGCAGCCAGACAGGGGGCAAAAACATTCAGTACTTC
15,many,TRBJ2-6,TRBV6-2/TRBV6-3,-,CASYEGGSGANVLTF,TGTGCCAGCTACGAAGGGGGCTCTGGGGCCAACGTCCTGACTTTC
15,-,TRBJ2-7,TRBV2,TRBD1,CASSEDRGLSYEQYF,TGTGCCAGCAGTGAGGACAGGGGATTGTCCTACGAGCAGTACTTC
11,many,TRBJ2-5,TRBV6-1,-,CASRTGETQYF,TGTGCCAGCAGAACCGGAGAGACCCAGTACTTC
13,many,TRBJ1-5,TRBV27,-,CASSGGVNQPQHF,TGTGCCAGCAGTGGGGGGGTTAATCAGCCCCAGCATTTT
16,once,TRBJ2-2,TRBV27,TRBD1,CASSLFGRGSNGELFF,TGTGCCAGCAGTTTATTCGGCAGGGGGTCGAACGGGGAGCTGTTTTTT
18,-,TRBJ2-7,TRBV2,TRBD1,CASSERSILDRFTYEQYF,TGTGCCAGCAGTGAAAGAAGTATCCTGGACAGGTTCACCTACGAGCAGTACTTC
13,many,TRBJ2-5,TRBV5-1,-,CASSLEAGETQYF,TGCGCCAGCAGCCTCGAGGCTGGAGAGACCCAGTACTTC
15,-,TRBJ1-2,TRBV19,-,CASNNRDGTNYGYTF,TGTGCCAGTAATAACCGGGACGGGACTAACTATGGCTACACCTTC
17,many,TRBJ2-4,TRBV3-1,TRBD2,CASSQPEREKAKNIQYF,TGTGCCAGCAGCCAGCCTGAGCGGGAGAAAGCCAAAAACATTCAGTACTTC
15,many,TRBJ2-7,TRBV7-8,-,CASSDDWDTSLWQYF,TGTGCCAGCAGCGACGACTGGGACACCTCCCTTTGGCAGTACTTC